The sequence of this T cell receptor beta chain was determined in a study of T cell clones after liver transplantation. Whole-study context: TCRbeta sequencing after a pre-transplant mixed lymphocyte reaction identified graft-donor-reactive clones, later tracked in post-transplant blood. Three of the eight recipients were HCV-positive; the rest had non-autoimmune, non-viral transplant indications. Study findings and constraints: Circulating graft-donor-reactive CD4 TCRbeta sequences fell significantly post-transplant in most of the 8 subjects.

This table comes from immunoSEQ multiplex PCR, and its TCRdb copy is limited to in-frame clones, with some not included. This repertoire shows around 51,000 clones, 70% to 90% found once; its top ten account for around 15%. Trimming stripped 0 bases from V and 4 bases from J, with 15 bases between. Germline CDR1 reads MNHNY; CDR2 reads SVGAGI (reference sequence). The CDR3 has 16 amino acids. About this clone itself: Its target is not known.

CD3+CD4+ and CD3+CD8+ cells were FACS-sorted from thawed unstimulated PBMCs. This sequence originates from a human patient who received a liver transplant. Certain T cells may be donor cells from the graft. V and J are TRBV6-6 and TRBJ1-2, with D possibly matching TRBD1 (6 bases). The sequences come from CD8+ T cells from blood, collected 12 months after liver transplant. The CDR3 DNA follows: TGTGCCAGCAGTTACTCAGGGGAAGGGGGTATCTATGGCTACACCTTC. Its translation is CASSYSGEGGIYGYTF.